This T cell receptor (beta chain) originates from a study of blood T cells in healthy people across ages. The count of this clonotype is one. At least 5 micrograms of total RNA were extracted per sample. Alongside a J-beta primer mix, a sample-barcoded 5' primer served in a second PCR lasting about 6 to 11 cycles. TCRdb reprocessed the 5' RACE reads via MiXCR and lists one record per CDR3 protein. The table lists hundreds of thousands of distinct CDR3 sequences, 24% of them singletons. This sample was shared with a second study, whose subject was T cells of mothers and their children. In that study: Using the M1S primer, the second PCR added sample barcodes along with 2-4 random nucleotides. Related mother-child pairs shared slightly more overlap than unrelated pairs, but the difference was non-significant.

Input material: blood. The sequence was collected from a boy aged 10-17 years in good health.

The CDR3 loop reads CASSQGLAAGASEQYF. The CDR3 DNA sequence: TGCGCCAGCAGCCAAGGGCTCGCGGCAGGAGCTTCCGAGCAGTACTTC. This rearrangement joins TRBV4-1 to TRBJ2-7; D is uncertain. CDR3 size: 16 residues. Germline values: CDR1 MGHRA, CDR2 YSYEKL. The V gene lost 1 base and the J gene lost 6 bases, with 19 bases spanning the gap.